The present entry profiles one TCR beta chain with its context. Its antigen remains unknown. The CDR3 runs 17 residues. Between the trimmed V and J ends, which lost 1 base and 0 bases, there was a span of 12 bases. Germline CDR1 is SGHTA and CDR2 is FQGNSA. Together with a sample-barcoded 5' primer, a J-beta primer mix was included in a second PCR lasting roughly 7 to 11 cycles. Every sample gave at least 3 million paired-end reads containing CDR3. A single record per CDR3 protein comes from TCRdb applying MiXCR to the 5' RACE reads. The sample holds 550,000 to 650,000 distinct CDR3 sequences, approximately 30% seen once. This entry is derived from a study of blood T cells in healthy people across ages. Study results and caveats: No one knew whether donors had CMV, which possibly confounded expanded clonotype changes.

Specimen: blood. The receptor comes from an elderly woman in good health. The genes are TRBV7-2 and TRBJ1-4; D possibly corresponds to TRBD1 (5 bases). CDR3 sequence reads: CASSLVGPAATNEKLFF. DNA for the CDR3: TGTGCCAGCAGCTTAGTGGGACCCGCGGCAACTAATGAAAAACTGTTTTTT.